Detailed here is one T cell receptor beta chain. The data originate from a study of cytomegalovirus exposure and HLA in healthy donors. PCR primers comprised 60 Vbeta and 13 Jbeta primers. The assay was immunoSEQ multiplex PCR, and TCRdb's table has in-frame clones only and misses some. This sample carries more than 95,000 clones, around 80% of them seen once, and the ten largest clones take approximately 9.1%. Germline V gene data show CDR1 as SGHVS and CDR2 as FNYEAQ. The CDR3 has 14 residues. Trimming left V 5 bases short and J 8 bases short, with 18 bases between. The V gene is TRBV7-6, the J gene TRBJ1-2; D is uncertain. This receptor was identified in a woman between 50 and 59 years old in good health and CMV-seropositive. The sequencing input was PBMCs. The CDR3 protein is CASSPYPPTGGYTF. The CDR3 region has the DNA TGTGCCAGCAGCCCATACCCCCCCACGGGAGGCTACACCTTC.